The T cell receptor (beta chain) described here comes from a study of blood T cell repertoires in COVID-19. Study details: Samples came from the United States, Italy and Spain, spanning acute and convalescent COVID-19.

TCRdb's table, derived via immunoSEQ multiplex PCR, lists solely in-frame clones and lacks some. The table records 310,000 or so clones, approximately 83% of them present only once. Specimen: peripheral blood. This TCR derives from a woman aged 25-40 years who had recovered from COVID-19.

As DNA, the CDR3 is TGTGCCAGCAGGCCCTCTCAGTTTACGCAGTATTTT. It codes for CASRPSQFTQYF. V gene TRBV28 combines with J gene TRBJ2-3; no reliable D call. Trimming shortened V by 6 bases and J by 8 bases, and 12 bases separated the two germline ends. The germline gives CDR1 MDHEN, CDR2 SYDVKM. The CDR3 is 12 residues long.